The 23 T cell receptor beta chains presented below share a single source sample, sequenced in a study of CD8+ T cells in alopecia areata. cDNA prepared by RNA extraction and subsequent reverse transcription served as the template for sequencing. The table came from immunoSEQ multiplex PCR; TCRdb's copy has only in-frame clones and leaves some out. The sample lists about 200,000 clones, more than 45% occurring once. The treatment was: oral pan-JAK inhibitor, 5-10 mg twice daily. The sequenced sample was CD4+ T cells sorted from blood, obtained at week 4, from a patient treated with tofacitinib. These receptor sequences come from a human donor with alopecia areata.

The chain carries TRBV11-2 and TRBJ1-2; D is uncertain. The germline V gene has CDR1 SGHAT and CDR2 FQNNGV. Trimming took off 0 bases at V and 0 bases at J, with 8 bases between the two ends. This CDR3 is built from 15 residues. CDR3 DNA: TGTGCCAGCAGCTTAGAGGGCAGTACTAACTATGGCTACACCTTC. The encoded protein is CASSLEGSTNYGYTF. Variable domain in full (rest from reference TRBV11-2 and TRBJ1-2): EAGVAQSPRYKIIEKRQSVAFWCNPISGHATLYWYQQILGQGPKLLIQFQNNGVVDDSQLPKDRFSAERLKGVDSTLKIQPAKLEDSAVYLCASSLEGSTNYGYTFGSGTRLTVV.

V usage is TRBV4-3 and J usage is TRBJ1-2; D not resolved. Germline CDR1 LGHNA, CDR2 YSLEER. The CDR3 is 15 residues long. Trimming pared 1 base from V and 5 bases from J, leaving 14 bases between. The chain's CDR3 is CASSQGGVPGYGYTF. The DNA for the CDR3 is TGCGCCAGCAGCCAAGGGGGAGTCCCTGGGTATGGCTACACCTTC.

The table lists this clone with a few counts. The chain has TRBV14 and TRBJ2-7; D may be TRBD2 (5 bases). This CDR3 region has 12 residues. Germline CDR1 and CDR2: SGHDN and FVKESK. V shed 4 bases and J shed 3 bases, with 7 bases lying between them. Here the CDR3 DNA reads TGTGCCAGCAGCCGTGGGAGCTACGAGCAGTACTTC. Residues: CASSRGSYEQYF.

The CDR3 loop reads CASSLSLDPADTQYF. CDR3 coding DNA: TGTGCCAGCAGCTTAAGTCTGGACCCCGCAGATACGCAGTATTTT. The chain combines TRBV9 with TRBJ2-3, with unresolved D. The V end lost 4 bases, the J end lost 4 bases, and 16 bases lay between the germline ends. Germline values: CDR1 SGDLS, CDR2 YYNGEE. CDR3 length: 15 residues.

The gene calls are TRBV5-6 and TRBJ1-2; 11 positions match TRBD1. This CDR3 is built from 15 residues. Germline-derived CDR1 and CDR2 are SGHDT and YYEEEE. Losses at the gene ends were 6 bases for V and 9 bases for J; bases not matched to a gene: 13. The CDR3: CASTHSAGTGGSYTF. The DNA for the CDR3 is TGTGCCAGCACCCACTCAGCTGGGACAGGGGGAAGCTACACCTTC.

This clone has only a few counts. The chain combines TRBV30 with TRBJ2-1; D is unresolved. The germline CDR1 and CDR2 sequences are GTSNPN and SVGIG (reference sequence). This CDR3 is 12 amino acids long. Trimming took 2 bases from V and 5 from J, leaving 7 bases between them. In nucleotides, the CDR3 is TGTGCCTGGAGTAAGTTCGACAATGAGCAGTTCTTC. This translates into CAWSKFDNEQFF.

This chain uses TRBV6-5 with TRBJ2-2; D not certain. The CDR3 spans 14 residues. V lost 0 bases to trimming and J lost 4 bases, with 6 bases between them. The V gene's germline CDR1 is MNHEY and CDR2 SVGAGI. The CDR3 loop reads CASSYSTGTGELFF. The CDR3 region has the DNA TGTGCCAGCAGTTACTCAACGGGCACCGGGGAGCTGTTTTTT.

The chain recombines TRBV5-1 with TRBJ2-7; D is unclear. Trimming pared 0 bases from V and 2 bases from J, leaving 12 bases between. CDR3 length: 15 residues. Looked up from germline, CDR1 is SGHRS and CDR2 is YFSETQ. As DNA, the CDR3 is TGCGCCAGCAGCTTGGGTCTAAACCCAACCTACGAGCAGTACTTC. Translating it yields CASSLGLNPTYEQYF.

The V call is TRBV7-2, the J call TRBJ1-2; D possibly corresponds to TRBD1 (5 bases). Germline-derived CDR1 and CDR2 are SGHTA and FQGNSA. Deletions cut 1 base from V and 5 bases from J, with 17 bases between. The length of the CDR3 is 16 residues. For the CDR3, the DNA is TGTGCCAGCAGCTTAGGGGGGAGTCAGGGTGATTATGGCTACACCTTC. Protein product: CASSLGGSQGDYGYTF. Full variable domain (remainder filled in from reference TRBV7-2 and TRBJ1-2): GAGVSQSPSNKVTEKGKDVELRCDPISGHTALYWYRQSLGQGLEFLIYFQGNSAPDKSGLPSDRFSAERTGGSVSTLTIQRTQQEDSAVYLCASSLGGSQGDYGYTFGSGTRLTVV.

This clone appeared a few times. CDR3 nucleotides: TGTGCCTGGAGTCCTCAGATGGCAGTTGAAAAACTGTTTTTT. This encodes CAWSPQMAVEKLFF. The chain links TRBV30 to TRBJ1-4; D remains unclear. There are 14 residues in the CDR3. V gave up 2 bases and J gave up 7 bases, with 14 bases separating them. Germline lookup yields CDR1 GTSNPN and CDR2 SVGIG (reference sequence).

J is TRBJ1-2 and V is TRBV30; maybe TRBD1 (6 bases). CDR1 and CDR2 from the germline V gene are GTSNPN and SVGIG (reference sequence). The CDR3 has 10 residues. DNA for the CDR3: TGTGCTACCCCGACAGGTGGCTACACCTTC. Translation gives CATPTGGYTF.

The rearrangement joins TRBV30 to TRBJ1-1; D not certain. CDR3 length: 12 amino acids. The germline CDR1 and CDR2 sequences are GTSNPN and SVGIG (reference sequence). Trimming stripped 3 bases from V and 4 bases from J, with 9 bases between. CDR3 region: CAWRGGSTEAFF. CDR3 nucleotide sequence: TGTGCCTGGAGGGGTGGTTCCACTGAAGCTTTCTTT.

The chain joins TRBV5-1 to TRBJ2-7; D might be TRBD1 or TRBD2, each matching 5 bases. The germline V gene encodes CDR1 SGHRS and CDR2 YFSETQ. This CDR3 region has 13 residues. The V and J ends lost 0 bases and 5 bases respectively, with 9 bases between them. As DNA, the CDR3 is TGCGCCAGCAGCTTGGATTTGGGGGACGAGCAGTACTTC. This translates into CASSLDLGDEQYF.

CDR3 loop: CSVPKGARNYGYTF. In DNA, the CDR3 is TGCAGCGTCCCTAAGGGCGCCCGGAACTATGGCTACACCTTC. The genes are TRBV29-1 and TRBJ1-2; D unclear. The V and J ends lost 6 bases and 2 bases respectively, with 16 bases between them. The CDR3 has 14 amino acids. Germline CDR1 reads SQVTM; CDR2 reads ANQGSEA.

J is TRBJ1-5 and V is TRBV4-2, with 7 positions matching TRBD1. CDR3 length equals 15 residues. Per the germline V gene, CDR1 is LGHNA and CDR2 is YNFKEQ. Trimming at V came to 0 bases and at J to 6 bases, leaving 5 bases not matched to a gene. The CDR3 nucleotides are TGTGCCAGCAGCCAAGATCTGGCAGGGGGTCAGCCCCAGCATTTT. This gives the protein CASSQDLAGGQPQHF.

The genes are TRBV7-2 and TRBJ2-1, with a weak D call TRBD1 (6 bases). This CDR3 region has 13 residues. Germline CDR1 is SGHTA and CDR2 is FQGNSA. Trimming stripped 6 bases from V and 3 bases from J, with 9 bases between. The CDR3 DNA follows: TGTGCCAGCAGTCGGGACATCTACAATGAGCAGTTCTTC. It specifies CASSRDIYNEQFF.

The chain joins TRBV10-2 to TRBJ2-7; 7 bases fit TRBD1. V lost 6 bases and J lost 1; bases outside the gene matches: 3. There are 13 residues in the CDR3. The germline gives CDR1 WSHSY, CDR2 SAAADI. The CDR3 here is CASRQTGSYEQYF. For the CDR3, the DNA is TGCGCCAGCAGACAGACAGGGTCCTACGAGCAGTACTTC.

This clone occurred a few times. Different DNA sequences within this sample yield the same CDR3. This chain joins TRBV29-1 and TRBJ2-5; 7 bases are shared with TRBD1. Per the germline V gene, CDR1 is SQVTM and CDR2 is ANQGSEA. The CDR3 runs 13 residues. J gave up 2 bases and V 3 bases, and 3 bases lay outside the gene matches. The CDR3 sequence: CSVEGQTQETQYF. As DNA, the CDR3 is TGCAGCGTTGAGGGACAGACACAAGAGACCCAGTACTTC.

Turning to this clone: With a far larger clone one base away, a read error is the likely cause. The gene calls are TRBV7-2 and TRBJ2-2; D unresolved. The CDR3 length is 14 residues. Germline CDR1 SGHTA, CDR2 FQGNSA. V lost 1 base, J lost 1 base, and 4 bases lay in between. CDR3 in amino acids: CASSLDMNTGELFF. In DNA form, the CDR3 reads TGTGCCAGCAGCTTAGATATGAACACCGGGGAGCTGTTTTTT.

Written as DNA, the CDR3 is TGTGCCAGCAGCTTTGTGGTAGACACTGAAGCTTTCTTT. Its protein product is CASSFVVDTEAFF. The chain combines TRBV11-1 with TRBJ1-1, with D unresolved. This CDR3 comprises 13 residues. CDR1 is SGHAT, CDR2 FQDESV, per germline (reference sequence). V lost 3 bases and J 3 bases, leaving 8 bases between the germline ends. The whole variable domain, filled in from reference TRBV11-1 and TRBJ1-1, reads EAEVAQSPRYKITEKSQAVAFWCDPISGHATLYWYRQILGQGPELLVQFQDESVVDDSQLPKDRFSAERLKGVDSTLKIQPAELGDSAMYLCASSFVVDTEAFFGQGTRLTVV.

This clone showed up just once. The rearrangement links TRBV5-1 to TRBJ2-7; tentatively, D is TRBD1 (6 bases). Per the germline V gene, CDR1 is SGHRS and CDR2 is YFSETQ. The CDR3 covers 13 residues. With 0 bases removed from V and 5 bases from J, the gap between germline ends came to 9 bases. The CDR3 loop reads CASSLGQVNEQYF. Here the CDR3 DNA reads TGCGCCAGCAGCTTGGGACAGGTAAACGAGCAGTACTTC.

This sequence joins TRBV5-1 and TRBJ1-1; no reliable D call. V dropped 0 bases and J dropped 3 bases, with 6 bases sitting between them. The CDR3 sequence is 13 residues long. CDR1 SGHRS and CDR2 YFSETQ come from the germline V gene. The CDR3: CASSLERDTEAFF. DNA for the CDR3: TGCGCCAGCAGCTTGGAAAGGGACACTGAAGCTTTCTTT.

CDR3 region: CASSLERGPYEQYF. The CDR3 nucleotides read TGTGCCAGCAGCTTAGAGCGGGGTCCCTACGAGCAGTACTTC. This rearrangement joins TRBV7-6 to TRBJ2-7; 7 bases match TRBD2. The CDR3 loop spans 14 amino acids. V gave up 1 base and J gave up 2 bases; unmatched junction bases: 2. Per the germline V gene, CDR1 is SGHVS and CDR2 is FNYEAQ. Full variable domain (outside the CDR3, taken from reference TRBV7-6 and TRBJ2-7): GAGVSQSPRYKVTKRGQDVALRCDPISGHVSLYWYRQALGQGPEFLTYFNYEAQQDKSGLPNDRFSAERPEGSISTLTIQRTEQRDSAMYRCASSLERGPYEQYFGPGTRLTVT.